The present T cell receptor (beta chain) was sequenced within a study of CXCR3-negative and CXCR3-positive naive CD8 T cells. In triplicate, each CD8+ T cell subset was sorted at roughly 330,000 cells per replicate. Naive CD8+ T cells had a CD45RO-CCR7+CD27+CD95- phenotype. Study-wide findings and caveats: Researchers report that CXCR3-positive naive cells carry more hydrophobic TRB CDR3s than CXCR3-negative naive cells.

For this clonotype: The antigen is not known.

The CDR3 is 20 amino acids. CDR1 is LGHNA, CDR2 YNFKEQ, per germline. 5' RACE with UMI labels generated the TRB cDNA libraries. With the 5' RACE reads reprocessed, TCRdb shows one record per CDR3 protein and no DNA. Its clone listing holds some 50,000 distinct CDR3 sequences. This chain links TRBV4-2 with TRBJ1-4; the D gene TCRdb calls, TRBD1, cannot be checked with no DNA. The TCR comes from a human donor in good health. Some clones in this sample may be carry-over from other donors' samples. Sequenced sample: naive CXCR3- CD8+ T cells from blood. Subset here: CD45RO-CCR7+CD27+CD95- naive CD8+ T cells lacking CXCR3 (TNR3-). The CDR3 protein is CASSQYGLGTGGFSNEKLFF.